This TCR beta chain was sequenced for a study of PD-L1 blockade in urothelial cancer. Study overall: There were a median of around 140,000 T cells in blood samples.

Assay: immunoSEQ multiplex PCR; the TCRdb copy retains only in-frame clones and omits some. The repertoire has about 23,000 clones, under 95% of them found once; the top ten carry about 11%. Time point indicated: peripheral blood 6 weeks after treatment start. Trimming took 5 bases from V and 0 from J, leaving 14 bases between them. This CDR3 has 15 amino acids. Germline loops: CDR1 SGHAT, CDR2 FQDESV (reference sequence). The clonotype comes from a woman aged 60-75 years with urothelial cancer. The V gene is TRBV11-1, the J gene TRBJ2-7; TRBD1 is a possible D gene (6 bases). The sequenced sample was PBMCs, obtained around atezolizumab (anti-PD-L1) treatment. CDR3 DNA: TGTGCCAGCAGCGGCCGACAGGTGAACTCCTACGAGCAGTACTTC. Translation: CASSGRQVNSYEQYF.